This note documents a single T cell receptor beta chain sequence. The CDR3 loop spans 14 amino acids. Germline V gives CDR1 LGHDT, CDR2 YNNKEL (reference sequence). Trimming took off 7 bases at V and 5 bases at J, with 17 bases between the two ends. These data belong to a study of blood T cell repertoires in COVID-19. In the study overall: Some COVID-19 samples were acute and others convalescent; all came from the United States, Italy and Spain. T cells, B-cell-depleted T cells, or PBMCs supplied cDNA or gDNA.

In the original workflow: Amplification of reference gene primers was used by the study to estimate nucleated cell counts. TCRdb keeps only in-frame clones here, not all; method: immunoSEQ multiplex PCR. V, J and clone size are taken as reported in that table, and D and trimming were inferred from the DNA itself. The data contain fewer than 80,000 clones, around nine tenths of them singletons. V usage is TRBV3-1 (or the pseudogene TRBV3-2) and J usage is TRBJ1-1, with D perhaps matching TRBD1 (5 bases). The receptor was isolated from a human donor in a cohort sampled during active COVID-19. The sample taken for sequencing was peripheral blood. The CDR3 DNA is TGTGCCAGCACAAACACGGCGGGGGTTACTGAAGCTTTCTTT. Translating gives CASTNTAGVTEAFF.